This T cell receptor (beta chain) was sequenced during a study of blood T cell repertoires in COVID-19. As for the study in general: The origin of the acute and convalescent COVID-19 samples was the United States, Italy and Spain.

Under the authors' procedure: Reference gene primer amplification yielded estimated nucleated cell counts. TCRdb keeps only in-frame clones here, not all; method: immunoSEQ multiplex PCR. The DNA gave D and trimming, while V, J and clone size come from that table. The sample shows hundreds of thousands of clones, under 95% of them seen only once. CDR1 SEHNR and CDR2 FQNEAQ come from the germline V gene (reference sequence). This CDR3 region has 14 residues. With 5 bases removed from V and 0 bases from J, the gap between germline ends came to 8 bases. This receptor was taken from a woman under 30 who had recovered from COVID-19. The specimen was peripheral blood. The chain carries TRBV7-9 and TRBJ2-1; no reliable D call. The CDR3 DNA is TGTGCCAGCAGCCTCACATACTCCTACAATGAGCAGTTCTTC. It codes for CASSLTYSYNEQFF.